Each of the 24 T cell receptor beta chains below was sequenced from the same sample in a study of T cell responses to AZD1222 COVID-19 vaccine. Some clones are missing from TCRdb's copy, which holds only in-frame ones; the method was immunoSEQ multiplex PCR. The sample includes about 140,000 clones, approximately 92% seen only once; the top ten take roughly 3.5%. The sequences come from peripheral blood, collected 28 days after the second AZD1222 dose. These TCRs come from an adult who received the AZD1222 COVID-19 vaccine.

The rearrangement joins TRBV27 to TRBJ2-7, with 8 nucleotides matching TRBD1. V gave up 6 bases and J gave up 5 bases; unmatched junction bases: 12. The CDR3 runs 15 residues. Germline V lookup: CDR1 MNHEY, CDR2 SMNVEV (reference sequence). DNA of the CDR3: TGTGCCAGCAGGTCCAGTGAGACAGGGGACCACGAGCAGTACTTC. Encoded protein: CASRSSETGDHEQYF.

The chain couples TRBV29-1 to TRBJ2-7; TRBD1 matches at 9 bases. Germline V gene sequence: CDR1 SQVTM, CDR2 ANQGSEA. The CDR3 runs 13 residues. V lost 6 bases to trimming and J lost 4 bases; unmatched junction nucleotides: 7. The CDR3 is CSVGTGSRYEQYF. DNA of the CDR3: TGCAGCGTGGGGACAGGGAGTCGGTACGAGCAGTACTTC.

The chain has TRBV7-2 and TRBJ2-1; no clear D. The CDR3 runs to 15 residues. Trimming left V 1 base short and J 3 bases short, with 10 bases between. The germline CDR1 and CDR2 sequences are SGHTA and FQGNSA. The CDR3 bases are TGTGCCAGCAGCTTAGGCGGAGCCAGCTACAATGAGCAGTTCTTC. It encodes CASSLGGASYNEQFF.

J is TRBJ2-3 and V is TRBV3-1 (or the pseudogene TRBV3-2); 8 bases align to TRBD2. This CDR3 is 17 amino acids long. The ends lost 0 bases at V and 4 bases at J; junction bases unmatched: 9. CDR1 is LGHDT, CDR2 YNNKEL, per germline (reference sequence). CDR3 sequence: CASSQEPGLGAPDTQYF. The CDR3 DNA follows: TGTGCCAGCAGCCAAGAGCCGGGACTAGGCGCCCCAGATACGCAGTATTTT.

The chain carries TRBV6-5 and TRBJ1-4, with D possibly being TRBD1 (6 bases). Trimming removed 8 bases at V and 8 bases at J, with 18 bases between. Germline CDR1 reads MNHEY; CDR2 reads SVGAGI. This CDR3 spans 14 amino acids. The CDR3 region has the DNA TGTGCCAGCGCCCTCCAGGGGAGGAGGGAAAAACTGTTTTTT. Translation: CASALQGRREKLFF.

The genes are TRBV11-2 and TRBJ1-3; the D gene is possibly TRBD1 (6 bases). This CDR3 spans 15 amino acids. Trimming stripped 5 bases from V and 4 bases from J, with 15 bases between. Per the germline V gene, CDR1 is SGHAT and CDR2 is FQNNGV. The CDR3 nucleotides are TGTGCCAGCAGCATCGACAGGTCCCTCGGAAACACCATATATTTT. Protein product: CASSIDRSLGNTIYF.

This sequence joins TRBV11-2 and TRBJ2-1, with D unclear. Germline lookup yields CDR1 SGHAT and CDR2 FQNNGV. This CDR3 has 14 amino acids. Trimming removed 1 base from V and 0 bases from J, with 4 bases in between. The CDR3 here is CASSLASSYNEQFF. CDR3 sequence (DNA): TGTGCCAGCAGCTTAGCTAGCTCCTACAATGAGCAGTTCTTC.

This CDR3 is CASTSRWPRQPGNTIYF. DNA for the CDR3: TGCGCCAGCACCTCCCGATGGCCAAGACAGCCTGGAAACACCATATATTTT. This chain connects TRBV5-1 to TRBJ1-3; TRBD1 is a possible D gene (5 bases). In germline, CDR1 is SGHRS, CDR2 YFSETQ. Trimming removed 6 bases from V and 2 bases from J, with 21 bases in between. The CDR3 has 17 amino acids. Full variable domain (outside the CDR3, taken from reference TRBV5-1 and TRBJ1-3): KAGVTQTPRYLIKTRGQQVTLSCSPISGHRSVSWYQQTPGQGLQFLFEYFSETQRNKGNFPGRFSGRQFSNSRSEMNVSTLELGDSALYLCASTSRWPRQPGNTIYFGEGSWLTVV.

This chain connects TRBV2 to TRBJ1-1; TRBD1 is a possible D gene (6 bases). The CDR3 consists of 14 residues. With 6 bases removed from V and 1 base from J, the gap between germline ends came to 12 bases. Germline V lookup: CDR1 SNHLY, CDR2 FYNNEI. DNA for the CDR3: TGTGCCAGCAGCCCCCGGACAGAGAACACTGAAGCTTTCTTT. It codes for CASSPRTENTEAFF.

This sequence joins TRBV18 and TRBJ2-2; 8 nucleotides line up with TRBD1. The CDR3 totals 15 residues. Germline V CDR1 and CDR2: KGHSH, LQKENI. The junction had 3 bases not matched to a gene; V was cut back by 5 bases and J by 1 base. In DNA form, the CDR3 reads TGTGCCAGCTCAAGGGGACAGGAGAACACCGGGGAGCTGTTTTTT. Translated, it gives CASSRGQENTGELFF.

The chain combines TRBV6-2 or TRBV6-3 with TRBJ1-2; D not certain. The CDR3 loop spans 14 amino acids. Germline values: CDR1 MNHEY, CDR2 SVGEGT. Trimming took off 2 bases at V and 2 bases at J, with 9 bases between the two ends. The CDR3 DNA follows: TGTGCCAGCAGTTACCTTGGACGGAACTATGGCTACACCTTC. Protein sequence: CASSYLGRNYGYTF.

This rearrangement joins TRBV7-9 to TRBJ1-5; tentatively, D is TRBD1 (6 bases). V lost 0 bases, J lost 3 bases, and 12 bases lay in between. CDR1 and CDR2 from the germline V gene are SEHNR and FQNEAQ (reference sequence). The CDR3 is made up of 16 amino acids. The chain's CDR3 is CASSLATGAFNQPQHF. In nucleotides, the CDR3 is TGTGCCAGCAGCTTAGCGACAGGCGCCTTCAATCAGCCCCAGCATTTT.

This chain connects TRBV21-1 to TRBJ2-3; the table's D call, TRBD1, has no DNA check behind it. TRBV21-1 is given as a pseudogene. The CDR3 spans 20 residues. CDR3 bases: TGTGCCAGCAGCAAAGCGTCGCTCCATCGGGGGACAGGAGGCACAGATACGCAGTATTTT. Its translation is CASSKASLHRGTGGTDTQYF.

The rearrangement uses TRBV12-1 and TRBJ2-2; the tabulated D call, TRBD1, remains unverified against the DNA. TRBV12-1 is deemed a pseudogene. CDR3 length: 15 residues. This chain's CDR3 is CASSFGQGRTGELFF. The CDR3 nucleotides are TGTGCCAGCAGCTTCGGACAGGGTCGGACCGGGGAGCTGTTTTTT.

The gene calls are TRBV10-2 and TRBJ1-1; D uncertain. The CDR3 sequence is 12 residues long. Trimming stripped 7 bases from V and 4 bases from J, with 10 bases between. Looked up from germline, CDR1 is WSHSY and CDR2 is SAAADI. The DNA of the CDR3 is TGCGCCAGCATGGACGGAAGCACTGAAGCTTTCTTT. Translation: CASMDGSTEAFF.

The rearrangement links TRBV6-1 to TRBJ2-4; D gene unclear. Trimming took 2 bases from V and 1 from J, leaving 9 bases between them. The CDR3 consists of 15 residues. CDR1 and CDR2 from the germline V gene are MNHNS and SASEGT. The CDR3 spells CASSEQLVAKNIQYF. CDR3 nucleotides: TGTGCCAGCAGTGAACAGCTAGTTGCCAAAAACATTCAGTACTTC.

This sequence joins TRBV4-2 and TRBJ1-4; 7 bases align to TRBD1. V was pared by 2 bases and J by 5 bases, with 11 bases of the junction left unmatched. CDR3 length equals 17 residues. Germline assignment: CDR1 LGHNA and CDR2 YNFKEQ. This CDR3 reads CASSQSFTGEENEKLFF. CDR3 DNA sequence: TGTGCCAGCAGCCAATCGTTTACAGGGGAAGAGAATGAAAAACTGTTTTTT.

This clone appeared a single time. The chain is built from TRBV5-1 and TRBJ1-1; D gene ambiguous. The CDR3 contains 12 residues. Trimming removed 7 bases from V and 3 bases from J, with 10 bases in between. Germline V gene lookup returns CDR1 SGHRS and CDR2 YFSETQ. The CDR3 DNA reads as TGCGCCAGCGGGGTCTCCTACACTGAAGCTTTCTTT. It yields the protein CASGVSYTEAFF. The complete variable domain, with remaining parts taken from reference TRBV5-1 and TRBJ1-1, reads KAGVTQTPRYLIKTRGQQVTLSCSPISGHRSVSWYQQTPGQGLQFLFEYFSETQRNKGNFPGRFSGRQFSNSRSEMNVSTLELGDSALYLCASGVSYTEAFFGQGTRLTVV.

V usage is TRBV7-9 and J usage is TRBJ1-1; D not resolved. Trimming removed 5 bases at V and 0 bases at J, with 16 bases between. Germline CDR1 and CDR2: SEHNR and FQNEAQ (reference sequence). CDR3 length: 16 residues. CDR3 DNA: TGTGCCAGCAGCCCAAATGGGTCTCCCGTGAACACTGAAGCTTTCTTT. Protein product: CASSPNGSPVNTEAFF.

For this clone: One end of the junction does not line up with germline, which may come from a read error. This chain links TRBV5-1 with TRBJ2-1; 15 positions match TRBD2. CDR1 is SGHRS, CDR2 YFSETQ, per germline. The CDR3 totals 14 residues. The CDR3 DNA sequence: TGCGCCAGCAGCTCCGGACTAGCGGGGGGGACCAGGCTCTTC. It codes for CASSSGLAGGTRLF. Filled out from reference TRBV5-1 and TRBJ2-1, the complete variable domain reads KAGVTQTPRYLIKTRGQQVTLSCSPISGHRSVSWYQQTPGQGLQFLFEYFSETQRNKGNFPGRFSGRQFSNSRSEMNVSTLELGDSALYLCASSSGLAGGTRLFGPGTRLTVL.

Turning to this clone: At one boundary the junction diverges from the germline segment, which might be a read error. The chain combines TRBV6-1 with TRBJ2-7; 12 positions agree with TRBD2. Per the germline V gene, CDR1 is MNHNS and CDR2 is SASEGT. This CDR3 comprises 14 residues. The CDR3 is CASSEVGLAGGLNF. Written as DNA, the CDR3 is TGTGCCAGCAGTGAGGTGGGACTAGCGGGCGGCCTGAACTTC.

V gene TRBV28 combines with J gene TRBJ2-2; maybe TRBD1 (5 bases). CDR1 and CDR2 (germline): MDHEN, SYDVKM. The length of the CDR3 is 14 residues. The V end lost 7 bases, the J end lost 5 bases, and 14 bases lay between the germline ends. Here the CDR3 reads CASKDAGLTGELFF. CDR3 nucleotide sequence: TGTGCCAGCAAGGATGCAGGGTTAACCGGGGAGCTGTTTTTT.

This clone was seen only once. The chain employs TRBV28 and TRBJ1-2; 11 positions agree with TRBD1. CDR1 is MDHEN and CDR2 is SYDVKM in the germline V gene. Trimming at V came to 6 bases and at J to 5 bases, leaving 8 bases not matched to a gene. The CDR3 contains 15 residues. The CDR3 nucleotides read TGTGCCAGCAGAATAAACGGACAGGGGGCATATGGCTACACCTTC. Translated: CASRINGQGAYGYTF.

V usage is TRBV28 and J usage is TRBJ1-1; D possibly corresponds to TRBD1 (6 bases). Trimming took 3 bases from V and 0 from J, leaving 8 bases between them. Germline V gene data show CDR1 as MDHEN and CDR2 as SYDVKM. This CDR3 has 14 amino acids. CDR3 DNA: TGTGCCAGCAGTTTGGGGGGGCTGAACACTGAAGCTTTCTTT. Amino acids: CASSLGGLNTEAFF. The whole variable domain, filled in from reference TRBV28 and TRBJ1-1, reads DVKVTQSSRYLVKRTGEKVFLECVQDMDHENMFWYRQDPGLGLRLIYFSYDVKMKEKGDIPEGYSVSREKKERFSLILESASTNQTSMYLCASSLGGLNTEAFFGQGTRLTVV.